This is a list of T cell receptor beta chains from one sample in a study of blood T cell repertoires in COVID-19. Profiled with immunoSEQ multiplex PCR; TCRdb holds only in-frame clones, not every one. Found here are about 250,000 clones, more than 75% of them singletons; the top ten hold around 15%. The sequenced material came from PBMCs or T cells enriched from blood (not recorded which). The receptors were sampled from a man aged 18 to 35 who had recovered from COVID-19. Each CDR3 is given with its conserved first and last residue. Each record gives: V gene, J gene, clone size, D gene, CDR3 protein, CDR3 DNA. D genes are given only for firm matches. For some rows the clone size is stated as once, few or many, or as a class when expanded; others skip it.

v_call: TRBV19; j_call: TRBJ2-3; clone_size: .; d_call: TRBD1; cdr3_aa: CASLSRQGPDTQYF; cdr3_nt: TGTGCCAGTCTCTCACGACAGGGCCCAGATACGCAGTATTTT
v_call: TRBV11-2; j_call: TRBJ1-1; clone_size: .; d_call: .; cdr3_aa: CASSFNREWTEAFF; cdr3_nt: TGTGCCAGCAGCTTTAACAGGGAGTGGACTGAAGCTTTCTTT
v_call: TRBV9; j_call: TRBJ2-5; clone_size: .; d_call: TRBD2; cdr3_aa: CASSRGLGGETQYF; cdr3_nt: TGTGCCAGCAGCCGGGGACTAGGAGGAGAGACCCAGTACTTC
v_call: TRBV2; j_call: TRBJ2-5; clone_size: .; d_call: TRBD1; cdr3_aa: CASSGDRVETQYF; cdr3_nt: TGTGCCAGCAGTGGGGACAGAGTAGAGACCCAGTACTTC
v_call: TRBV2; j_call: TRBJ2-5; clone_size: .; d_call: .; cdr3_aa: CASSEGHRGGETQYF; cdr3_nt: TGTGCCAGCAGTGAAGGCCACAGGGGGGGCGAGACCCAGTACTTC
v_call: TRBV27; j_call: TRBJ1-2; clone_size: .; d_call: .; cdr3_aa: CASSRNSEGGLYGYTF; cdr3_nt: TGTGCCAGCAGCCGCAATTCGGAAGGGGGATTGTATGGCTACACCTTC
v_call: TRBV7-8; j_call: TRBJ2-1; clone_size: .; d_call: TRBD2; cdr3_aa: CASSLFTKAGGHHNEQFF; cdr3_nt: TGTGCCAGCAGCTTATTCACAAAAGCGGGGGGGCACCACAATGAGCAGTTCTTC
v_call: TRBV18; j_call: TRBJ1-2; clone_size: .; d_call: TRBD1; cdr3_aa: CASSPGDRASYGYTF; cdr3_nt: TGTGCCAGCTCACCGGGGGACAGGGCCTCCTATGGCTACACCTTC
v_call: TRBV7-9; j_call: TRBJ2-1; clone_size: once; d_call: .; cdr3_aa: CASTPVSVSSYNEQFF; cdr3_nt: TGTGCCAGCACTCCCGTGAGTGTGAGCTCCTACAATGAGCAGTTCTTC
v_call: TRBV6-5; j_call: TRBJ2-7; clone_size: .; d_call: TRBD1; cdr3_aa: CASSPGQGRTYEQYF; cdr3_nt: TGTGCCAGCAGCCCCGGACAGGGCCGTACCTACGAGCAGTACTTC
v_call: TRBV5-1; j_call: TRBJ1-4; clone_size: .; d_call: .; cdr3_aa: CASSLAPTVTNEKLFF; cdr3_nt: TGCGCCAGCAGCTTGGCCCCGACAGTAACTAATGAAAAACTGTTTTTT
v_call: TRBV6-5; j_call: TRBJ1-3; clone_size: .; d_call: .; cdr3_aa: CASSLAGFYGNTIYF; cdr3_nt: TGTGCCAGCAGTTTAGCAGGGTTCTACGGAAACACCATATATTTT
v_call: TRBV24-1; j_call: TRBJ1-5; clone_size: .; d_call: TRBD1; cdr3_aa: CATSDSSQGGNQPQHF; cdr3_nt: TGTGCCACCAGTGATTCCTCTCAGGGGGGCAATCAGCCCCAGCATTTT
v_call: TRBV7-9; j_call: TRBJ2-5; clone_size: .; d_call: .; cdr3_aa: CASSSGQSQETQYF; cdr3_nt: TGTGCCAGCAGCTCAGGACAGAGCCAAGAGACCCAGTACTTC